What follows is one T cell receptor (beta chain) and its context. Clones were read by immunoSEQ multiplex PCR, and TCRdb kept only the in-frame ones, dropping some. The sample yields hundreds of thousands of clones, over 90% seen once. The sample originates from a study of shared T cell receptors in the human thymus. This CDR3 is 15 amino acids long. The V gene's germline CDR1 is GTSNPN and CDR2 SVGIG (reference sequence). J was trimmed by 8 bases and V by 3 bases; bases with no gene match: 10. Sequencing input: thymocytes. V and J are TRBV30 and TRBJ2-1, with 10 bases fitting TRBD2. This TCR derives from a human donor. The chain's CDR3 is CAWRAIAGGHHEQFF. The CDR3 coding sequence is TGTGCCTGGAGAGCTATAGCGGGAGGCCACCATGAGCAGTTCTTC. The full variable domain, with the rest looked up from reference TRBV30 and TRBJ2-1, is SQTIHQWPATLVQPVGSPLSLECTVEGTSNPNLYWYRQAAGRGLQLLFYSVGIGQISSEVPQNLSASRPQDRQFILSSKKLLLSDSGFYLCAWRAIAGGHHEQFFGPGTRLTVL.